A single TCR beta chain is shown here with its context. The target of this receptor is not known. Nothing much larger sits one base from this clone, and base qualities are not available. TCRbeta CDR3 regions were amplified from genomic DNA by means of the immunoSEQ Assay, a bias-controlled multiplex PCR. Per the authors' processing: Nucleated cell counts per sample were estimated from amplification of reference gene primers within the assay. To quantify the absolute abundance of each unique TCRbeta CDR3 rearrangement, sequence reads were collapsed and filtered. For each sample, productive Simpson clonality was calculated by taking the square root of Simpson's diversity index across productive rearrangements. Sourced from immuneACCESS, this table was stored by TCRdb with only in-frame sequences that have V and J called. A share of the clones is absent; for the studies checked, an unresolved V gene accounts for under half, and the remainder has no known explanation. D and trimming come from the DNA, and the V and J calls and clone size come from that table. The sample table records a few hundred thousand clones; 86% of these occur just once. About 4.5% of the sample is taken by the ten largest.

The record originates from a study of blood T cell repertoires in COVID-19 (dated by TCRdb to about 2020). Study-level background: Samples covering the acute and convalescent phases of COVID-19 were provided by collaborators in the United States, Italy and Spain. The material from the prospective study consisted of cDNA or gDNA derived from T cells, B-cell-depleted T cells, or PBMCs. Subjects who had been exposed to COVID-19, were actively infected with it, or had recovered from it provided the deeply sampled blood TCRbeta repertoires that made up the dataset. The repertoires were released in a freely available public database intended as a resource for research on the immune response to SARS-CoV-2. Samples came from the ongoing ImmuneRACE study (first 160 participants) plus 1,254 subjects from 6 global collaborators. Sample metadata almost always included a de-identified subject ID, COVID-19 status, age in years and sex. Where HLA class I and class II types were available, the types were taken from metadata supplied by the sample provider, not from assay-based typing. The paper as a whole reports these results and caveats: How much clinical and demographic metadata was included differed by source and by participant, and the metadata was provided uncurated.

Enrolling through a virtual design, the prospective study's participants ranged in age from roughly 18 to 89 years and lived across approximately 25 United States geographic areas. To assign participants to cohorts, the prospective study relied on clinical history that participants themselves reported in a screening survey and a study questionnaire. Exposed participants had been in contact with someone with a PCR-confirmed or clinician-diagnosed COVID-19 case within 2 weeks of study entry. Each participant in the prospective study had whole blood, serum and a nasopharyngeal or oropharyngeal swab collected by mobile phlebotomists. Prospective study participants could optionally give additional blood draws and questionnaires over an approximately two-month period. Before DNA extraction, blood samples from the prospective study were shipped at room temperature or frozen. According to the germline V gene, CDR1 reads KGHDR and CDR2 reads SFDVKD. The CDR3 starts with the cysteine, ends with the phenylalanine, and has 10 residues. Just CDR3 DNA is preserved here, 30 bases in frame from base 1. V loses 9 bases, J loses 11 bases, and the germline ends lie 12 bases apart.

This sequence was found in a woman aged 30 to 39 who had been exposed to COVID-19. The chain is encoded by TRBV24-1 joined to TRBJ1-1; TRBD1 could be the D gene, as 5 bases match. The source material was PBMCs or T cells enriched from blood (not recorded which). The sequenced DNA: TGTGCCACCGACAGCACCCAGGCTTTCTTT. It specifies CATDSTQAFF.